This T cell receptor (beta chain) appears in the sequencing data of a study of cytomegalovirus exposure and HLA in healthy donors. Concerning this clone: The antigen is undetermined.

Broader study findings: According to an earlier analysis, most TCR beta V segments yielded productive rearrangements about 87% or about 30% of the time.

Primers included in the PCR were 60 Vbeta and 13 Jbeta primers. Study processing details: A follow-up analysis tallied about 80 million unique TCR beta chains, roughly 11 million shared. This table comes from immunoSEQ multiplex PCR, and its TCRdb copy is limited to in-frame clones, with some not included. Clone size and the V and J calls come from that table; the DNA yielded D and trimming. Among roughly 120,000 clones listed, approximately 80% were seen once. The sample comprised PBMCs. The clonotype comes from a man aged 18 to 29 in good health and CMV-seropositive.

The CDR3 nucleotides read TGCAGTGCTAGGGCCAACGGGGGCTACACCTTC. Protein sequence: CSARANGGYTF. The J gene is TRBJ1-2, the V gene TRBV20-1; D gene uncertain. The CDR3 sequence is 11 residues long. Germline-derived CDR1 and CDR2 are DFQATT and SNEGSKA (reference sequence). V was cut by 3 bases and J by 8 bases, with 10 bases left in between.